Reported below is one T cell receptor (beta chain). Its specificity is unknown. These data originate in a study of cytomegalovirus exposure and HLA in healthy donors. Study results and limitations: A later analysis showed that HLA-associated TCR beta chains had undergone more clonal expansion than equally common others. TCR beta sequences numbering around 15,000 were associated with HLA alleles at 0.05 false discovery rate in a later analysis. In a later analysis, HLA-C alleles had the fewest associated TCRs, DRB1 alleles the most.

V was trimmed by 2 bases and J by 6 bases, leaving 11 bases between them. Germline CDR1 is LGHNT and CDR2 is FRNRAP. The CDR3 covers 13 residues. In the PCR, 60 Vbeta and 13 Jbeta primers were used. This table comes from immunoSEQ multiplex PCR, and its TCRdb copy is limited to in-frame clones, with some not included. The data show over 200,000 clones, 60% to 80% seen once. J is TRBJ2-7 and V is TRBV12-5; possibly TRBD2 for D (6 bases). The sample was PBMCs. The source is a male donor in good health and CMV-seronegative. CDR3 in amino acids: CASGLSGDSEQYF. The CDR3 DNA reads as TGTGCTAGTGGTTTGTCGGGGGATAGCGAGCAGTACTTC.